A selection of T cell receptor beta chains follows, all from one sample in a study of memory CD4+ T cells and cytomegalovirus serostatus. This table comes from immunoSEQ multiplex PCR, and its TCRdb copy is limited to in-frame clones, with some not included. The sample lists just over 40,000 clones; roughly 83% were seen once. Sequenced sample: memory CD4+ T cells from blood. The receptors shown here come from an adult in good health and CMV-seronegative. CDR3s include the opening cysteine and the closing phenylalanine or tryptophan. A D gene is named only where the DNA matches it firmly. Only some rows state a clone size, as once, few, many or a class for expanded clones.

v_call,clone_size,d_call,j_call,cdr3_aa,cdr3_nt
TRBV6-5,-,-,TRBJ1-1,CASSWTANTEAFF,TGTGCCAGCAGTTGGACAGCGAACACTGAAGCTTTCTTT
TRBV25-1,medium-sized,-,TRBJ2-3,CASSPANRGTDTQYF,TGTGCCAGCAGCCCCGCGAACAGGGGCACAGATACGCAGTATTTT
TRBV6-5,-,-,TRBJ2-3,CASNQRVSTDTQYF,TGTGCCAGCAACCAGCGGGTGAGCACAGATACGCAGTATTTT
TRBV25-1,once,-,TRBJ1-5,CASSPAENSNQPQHF,TGTGCCAGCAGCCCCGCTGAAAATAGCAATCAGCCCCAGCATTTT
TRBV4-3,once,TRBD1,TRBJ1-6,CASSQDPGQKNSPLHF,TGCGCCAGCAGCCAAGACCCGGGACAGAAGAATTCACCCCTCCACTTT
TRBV28,-,TRBD1,TRBJ1-2,CAIKSRDRDYGYTF,TGTGCCATTAAGTCCCGGGACAGGGACTATGGCTACACCTTC
TRBV5-4,-,-,TRBJ2-7,CASSLEGLEQYF,TGTGCCAGCAGCTTGGAGGGGCTCGAGCAGTACTTC
TRBV11-1,-,-,TRBJ1-4,CASSSNGGAGEKLFF,TGTGCCAGCAGCTCGAATGGGGGCGCCGGGGAGAAACTGTTTTTT
TRBV10-2,-,TRBD2,TRBJ2-7,CASSPSGGGTYEQYF,TGCGCCAGCAGTCCTAGCGGGGGGGGGACTTACGAGCAGTACTTC
TRBV6-1,few,-,TRBJ1-2,CATRSTTRYGYTF,TGTGCCACCCGGTCCACGACTCGCTATGGCTACACCTTC
TRBV11-3,-,TRBD1,TRBJ1-3,CASSLGQGNTIYF,TGTGCCAGCAGCTTGGGACAGGGAAACACCATATATTTT
TRBV1,few,-,TRBJ2-1,CTSSLTEGAKVYEQFF,TGCACCAGCAGCCTAACTGAGGGGGCCAAGGTGTATGAGCAGTTCTTC
TRBV15,-,-,TRBJ1-4,CATSRDGHRGEKLFF,TGTGCCACCAGCAGAGATGGACACCGGGGAGAAAAACTGTTTTTT
TRBV2,-,-,TRBJ1-4,CASSERVFSSNEKLFF,TGTGCCAGCAGTGAGCGGGTTTTCTCTTCTAATGAAAAACTGTTTTTT
TRBV7-8,-,-,TRBJ2-7,CASSLEQGLAYEQYF,TGTGCCAGCAGCTTAGAACAGGGTTTGGCCTACGAGCAGTACTTC
TRBV19,-,-,TRBJ1-6,CASSIFGRGAGSPLHF,TGTGCCAGTAGTATTTTTGGCAGAGGGGCAGGGTCACCCCTCCACTTT
TRBV5-1,-,-,TRBJ2-5,CASSFGSVEAQYF,TGCGCCAGCAGCTTTGGGAGCGTTGAGGCCCAGTACTTC
TRBV6-6,-,-,TRBJ2-3,CASSWGLGTDTQYF,TGTGCCAGCAGTTGGGGGTTGGGCACAGATACGCAGTATTTT
TRBV2,-,-,TRBJ2-6,CASSEGGGVGANVLTF,TGTGCCAGCAGTGAAGGAGGAGGGGTCGGGGCCAACGTCCTGACTTTC
TRBV18,-,TRBD1,TRBJ1-3,CASSPRGGTGNTIYF,TGTGCCAGCTCACCTAGAGGGGGCACTGGAAACACCATATATTTT
TRBV15,-,TRBD1,TRBJ2-1,CATSRDFQGANEQFF,TGTGCCACCAGCAGAGATTTCCAGGGGGCGAATGAGCAGTTCTTC
TRBV7-3,-,-,TRBJ2-3,CASSVSSRDNTQYF,TGTGCCAGCAGCGTATCTAGCAGGGACAATACGCAGTATTTT
TRBV15,-,TRBD1,TRBJ1-5,CATSRERTGAGPQHF,TGTGCCACCAGCCGAGAAAGGACAGGGGCTGGGCCCCAGCATTTT
TRBV7-9,-,-,TRBJ1-4,CASSLGLAVTNEKLFF,TGTGCCAGCAGCTTAGGGCTGGCTGTTACTAATGAAAAACTGTTTTTT
TRBV19,-,TRBD1,TRBJ1-1,CASSKQGIGNTEAFF,TGTGCCAGTAGTAAACAGGGGATTGGGAACACTGAAGCTTTCTTT
TRBV7-9,-,-,TRBJ1-6,CASSFGMTVTKSPLHF,TGTGCCAGCAGCTTTGGGATGACAGTGACCAAGTCACCCCTCCACTTT
TRBV9,-,TRBD1,TRBJ2-5,CASSYRGQKTQYF,TGTGCCAGCAGCTACAGGGGGCAAAAGACCCAGTACTTC
TRBV7-2,few,-,TRBJ2-3,CASSARGDFTDTQYF,TGTGCCAGCAGCGCAAGAGGCGATTTCACAGATACGCAGTATTTT
TRBV6-1,once,-,TRBJ1-5,CASSEFRGNQPQHF,TGTGCCAGCAGTGAATTTCGGGGTAATCAGCCCCAGCATTTT
TRBV19,few,TRBD1,TRBJ1-6,CASGQAQGSPLHF,TGTGCCAGTGGACAGGCCCAGGGATCACCCCTCCACTTT
TRBV11-2,-,TRBD2,TRBJ2-3,CASSLDSGGLDTQYF,TGTGCCAGCAGCTTAGATAGCGGGGGTTTAGATACGCAGTATTTT
TRBV6-1,-,-,TRBJ2-7,CASSDQRYEQYF,TGTGCCAGCAGTGACCAACGATACGAGCAGTACTTC
TRBV19,-,-,TRBJ2-3,CASSPGSYTDTQYF,TGTGCCAGTAGTCCCGGGAGTTACACAGATACGCAGTATTTT
TRBV14,-,-,TRBJ2-5,CASSQGIHTSWSTQYF,TGTGCCAGCAGCCAAGGGATTCATACGTCGTGGAGCACCCAGTACTTC
TRBV12-5,-,-,TRBJ1-6,CASGFGGRNSPLHF,TGTGCTAGTGGTTTTGGGGGGCGAAATTCACCCCTCCACTTT
TRBV4-2,medium-sized,-,TRBJ2-7,CASSQDWAEQYF,TGTGCCAGCAGCCAAGATTGGGCCGAGCAGTACTTC
TRBV7-6,-,-,TRBJ2-5,CASSSSAQETQYF,TGTGCCAGCAGTTCTAGCGCCCAAGAGACCCAGTACTTC
TRBV18,-,-,TRBJ2-7,CASSPDIYYEQYF,TGTGCCAGCTCACCGGACATTTACTACGAGCAGTACTTC
TRBV27,-,TRBD1,TRBJ2-5,CASGNRDSKETQYF,TGTGCCAGCGGAAATAGGGACAGCAAAGAGACCCAGTACTTC
TRBV20-1,-,-,TRBJ2-3,CSAYQDTQYF,TGCAGTGCCTACCAAGATACGCAGTATTTT
TRBV20-1,-,-,TRBJ1-5,CSASLGMPQHF,TGCAGTGCTAGTTTGGGTATGCCCCAGCATTTT
TRBV28,-,TRBD1,TRBJ1-4,CASSYQGAGTNEKLFF,TGTGCCAGCAGTTACCAGGGGGCGGGGACTAATGAAAAACTGTTTTTT
TRBV7-2,-,-,TRBJ1-4,CASSSTTGKLFF,TGTGCCAGCAGCTCCACCACCGGGAAACTGTTTTTT
TRBV7-2,-,-,TRBJ2-1,CASTLGNEQFF,TGTGCCAGCACCCTGGGGAATGAGCAGTTCTTC
TRBV18,-,-,TRBJ1-5,CASSLVGQHNQPQHF,TGTGCCAGCTCACTAGTCGGACAGCACAATCAGCCCCAGCATTTT
TRBV7-2,-,-,TRBJ1-2,CASRSNLNYGYTF,TGTGCCAGCAGGTCGAACCTAAACTATGGCTACACCTTC
TRBV5-1,few,TRBD1,TRBJ2-2,CASSTAGGASGTGELFF,TGCGCCAGCAGCACCGCAGGGGGCGCATCTGGCACCGGGGAGCTGTTTTTT
TRBV11-1,once,-,TRBJ1-1,CASSFPGVNTEAFF,TGTGCCAGCAGCTTCCCAGGGGTGAACACTGAAGCTTTCTTT
TRBV5-6,-,TRBD2,TRBJ2-3,CASSGYRAGGRTDTQYF,TGTGCCAGCAGCGGGTACCGAGCGGGGGGGCGAACAGATACGCAGTATTTT
TRBV7-2,-,-,TRBJ2-1,CASSLQRVIYNEQFF,TGTGCCAGCAGCTTACAGCGGGTAATTTACAATGAGCAGTTCTTC
TRBV18,-,TRBD1,TRBJ1-2,CASSPGTDYGYTF,TGTGCCAGCTCACCAGGGACAGACTATGGCTACACCTTC
TRBV28,-,-,TRBJ1-6,CASGQSSYNSPLHF,TGTGCCAGCGGCCAATCCTCCTATAATTCACCCCTCCACTTT
TRBV7-2,once,-,TRBJ2-5,CASTRAAVMRETQYF,TGTGCCAGCACCCGGGCTGCAGTGATGAGAGAGACCCAGTACTTC
TRBV5-1,few,-,TRBJ1-1,CASSLGNLGTTEAFF,TGCGCCAGCAGCTTGGGTAATCTCGGGACCACTGAAGCTTTCTTT
TRBV14,-,-,TRBJ1-1,CASSRFSGTEAFF,TGTGCCAGCAGCCGATTTAGTGGCACTGAAGCTTTCTTT